Following are 7 T cell receptor beta chains from one sample sequenced in a study of cytomegalovirus exposure and HLA in healthy donors (TCRdb year 2017). The library was built by means of the immunoSEQ multiplex PCR assay. TCRdb took over this immuneACCESS table, retaining in-frame rearrangements with V and J assigned. Such tables are incomplete; in checked studies, under half of the missing clones stem from an unresolved V gene, and the remainder is unexplained. The table for this sample lists 160,000 or so clones; over 80% of them were counted only once. About 2.1% of the sample is in the top ten clones. The specimen sequenced was PBMCs. The receptors shown here come from a man aged 25-45 years in good health and CMV-seropositive.

The chain is built from TRBV11-3 and TRBJ2-3; 10 bases match TRBD1. V was clipped by 1 base and J by 4 bases; unmatched bases: 8. The CDR3 extends over 17 amino acids. Per germline, CDR1 SGHNT and CDR2 YENEEA. As DNA, the CDR3 is TGTGCCAGCAGCTTAGCTGGGACAGGGGAGGGTCCAGATACGCAGTATTTT. Translation gives CASSLAGTGEGPDTQYF.

The chain joins TRBV29-1 to TRBJ2-2, with a possible D match to TRBD1 (5 bases). CDR3 size: 16 residues. The germline gives CDR1 SQVTM, CDR2 ANQGSEA. Trimming pared 4 bases from V and 1 base from J, leaving 16 bases between. The CDR3 sequence: CSVGPGWGMNTGELFF. The DNA of the CDR3 is TGCAGCGTTGGGCCAGGGTGGGGAATGAACACCGGGGAGCTGTTTTTT.

The rearrangement links TRBV9 to TRBJ2-7; tentatively, D is TRBD2 (5 bases). The CDR3 contains 16 residues. The V end lost 2 bases, the J end lost 5 bases, and 20 bases lay between the germline ends. In germline, CDR1 is SGDLS, CDR2 YYNGEE. CDR3 sequence: CASSVGWSGPADEQYF. The CDR3 DNA follows: TGTGCCAGCAGCGTCGGTTGGAGCGGCCCAGCGGACGAGCAGTACTTC.

The J gene is TRBJ2-7, the V gene TRBV19, with D maybe TRBD1 (5 bases). CDR1 LNHDA and CDR2 SQIVND come from the germline V gene (reference sequence). The CDR3 extends over 14 amino acids. V was cut by 6 bases and J by 4 bases, with 16 bases left in between. Here the CDR3 DNA reads TGTGCCAGTAGCACCTCAGGGATCCCATACGAGCAGTACTTC. It is translated as CASSTSGIPYEQYF.

V and J are TRBV6-1 and TRBJ2-3; D may be TRBD2 (7 bases). The CDR3 runs to 16 residues. Trimming cost V 4 bases and J 1 base, with 15 bases left between them. Looked up from germline, CDR1 is MNHNS and CDR2 is SASEGT. This CDR3 is CASSGRGAGGTDTQYF. Here the CDR3 DNA reads TGTGCCAGCAGTGGCCGGGGGGCGGGGGGCACAGATACGCAGTATTTT.

The table lists this clone with a count of one. The CDR3 nucleotides are TGCGCCAGCAGCCCGGGACAGGGTATTTCACCCCTCCACTTT. Encoded protein: CASSPGQGISPLHF. This chain uses TRBV5-1 with TRBJ1-6; 9 bases are a match to TRBD1. The CDR3 consists of 14 residues. The V gene's germline CDR1 is SGHRS and CDR2 YFSETQ. V shed 4 bases, J shed 9 bases, and the junction held 5 bases outside the gene matches.

This clone was observed a handful of times. This rearrangement joins TRBV7-9 to TRBJ1-6; TRBD1 might be the D (6 bases). Germline V gene sequence: CDR1 SEHNR, CDR2 FQNEAQ (reference sequence). CDR3 length: 15 residues. V was pared by 7 bases and J by 7 bases, with 17 bases between. The CDR3 sequence is CASKRTGSPNSPLHF. CDR3 in DNA: TGTGCCAGCAAACGAACAGGGTCTCCCAATTCACCCCTCCACTTT. Looking up the rest from reference TRBV7-9 and TRBJ1-6 gives the full variable domain: DTGVSQNPRHKITKRGQNVTFRCDPISEHNRLYWYRQTLGQGPEFLTYFQNEAQLEKSRLLSDRFSAERPKGSFSTLEIQRTEQGDSAMYLCASKRTGSPNSPLHFGNGTRLTVT.